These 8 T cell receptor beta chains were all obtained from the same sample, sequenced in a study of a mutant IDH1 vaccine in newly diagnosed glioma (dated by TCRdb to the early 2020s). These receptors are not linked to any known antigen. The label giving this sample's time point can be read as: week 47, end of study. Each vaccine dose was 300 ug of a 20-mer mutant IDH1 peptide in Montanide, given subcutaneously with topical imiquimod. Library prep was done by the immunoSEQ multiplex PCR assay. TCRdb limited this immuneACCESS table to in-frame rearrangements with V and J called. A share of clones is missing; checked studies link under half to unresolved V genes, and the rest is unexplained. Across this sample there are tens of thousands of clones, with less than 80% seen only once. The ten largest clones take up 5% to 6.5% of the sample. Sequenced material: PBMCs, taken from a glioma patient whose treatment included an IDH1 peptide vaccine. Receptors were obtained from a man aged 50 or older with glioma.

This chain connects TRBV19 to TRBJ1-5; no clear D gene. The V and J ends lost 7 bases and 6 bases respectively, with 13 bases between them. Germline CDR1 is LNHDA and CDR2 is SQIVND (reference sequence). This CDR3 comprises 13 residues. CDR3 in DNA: TGTGCCAGTACCCCCAGGATGAGTCAGCCCCAGCATTTT. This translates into CASTPRMSQPQHF.

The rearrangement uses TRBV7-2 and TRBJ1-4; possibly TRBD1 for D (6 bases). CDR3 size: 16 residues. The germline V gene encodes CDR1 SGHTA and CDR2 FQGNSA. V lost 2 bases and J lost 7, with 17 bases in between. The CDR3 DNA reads TGTGCCAGCAGCTTATCGAGGGGGTCGGTGGGTGAAAAACTGTTTTTT. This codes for CASSLSRGSVGEKLFF.

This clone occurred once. The CDR3 sequence is CASSSAGEGIGELFF. The DNA for the CDR3 is TGTGCCAGCAGCTCGGCAGGCGAAGGCATCGGGGAGCTGTTTTTT. The chain links TRBV6-6 to TRBJ2-2; D remains ambiguous. The ends were cut back, 6 bases at V and 7 bases at J, with 18 bases in the middle. There are 15 residues in the CDR3. The germline CDR1 and CDR2 sequences are MNHNY and SVGAGI (reference sequence).

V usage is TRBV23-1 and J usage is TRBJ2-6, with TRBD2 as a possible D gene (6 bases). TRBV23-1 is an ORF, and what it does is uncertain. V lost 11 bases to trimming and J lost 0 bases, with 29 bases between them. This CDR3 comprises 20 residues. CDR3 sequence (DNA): TGCGCCTACCCTATCAGAAGGAGGGGCGGTTCCTTCTCTGGGGCCAACGTCCTGACTTTC. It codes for CAYPIRRRGGSFSGANVLTF.

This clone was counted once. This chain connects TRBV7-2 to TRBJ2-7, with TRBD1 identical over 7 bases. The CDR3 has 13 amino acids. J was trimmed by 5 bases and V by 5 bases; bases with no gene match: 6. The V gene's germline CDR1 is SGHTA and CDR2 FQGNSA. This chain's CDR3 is CASSPQGLDEQYF. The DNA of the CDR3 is TGTGCCAGCAGCCCACAGGGGTTGGACGAGCAGTACTTC.

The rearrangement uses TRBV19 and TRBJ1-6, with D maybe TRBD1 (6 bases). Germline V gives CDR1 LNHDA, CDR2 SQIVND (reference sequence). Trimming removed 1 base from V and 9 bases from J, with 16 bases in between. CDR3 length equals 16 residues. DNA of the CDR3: TGTGCCAGTAGTATAGGGGGGGGCAGCCCGATTTCACCCCTCCACTTT. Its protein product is CASSIGGGSPISPLHF.

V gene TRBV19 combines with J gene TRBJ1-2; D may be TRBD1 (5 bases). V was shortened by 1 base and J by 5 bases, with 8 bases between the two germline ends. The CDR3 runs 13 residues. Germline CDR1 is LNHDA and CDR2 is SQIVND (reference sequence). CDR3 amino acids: CASSIGQRYGYTF. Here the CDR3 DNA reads TGTGCCAGTAGTATAGGACAGCGATATGGCTACACCTTC.

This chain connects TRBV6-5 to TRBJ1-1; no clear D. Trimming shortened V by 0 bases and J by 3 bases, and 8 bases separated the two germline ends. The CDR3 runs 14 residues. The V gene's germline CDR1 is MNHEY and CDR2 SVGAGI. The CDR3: CASSYSKLYTEAFF. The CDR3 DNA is TGTGCCAGCAGTTACTCGAAGTTATACACTGAAGCTTTCTTT.